This TCR beta chain was documented in a study of blood T cell repertoires in COVID-19. This clone was counted once. Profiling relied on immunoSEQ multiplex PCR, and the TCRdb table lists in-frame clones only, not all of them. The repertoire holds 50,000 to 70,000 clones, with 88% as singletons. Germline CDR1 and CDR2: SNHLY and FYNNEI. Trimming cost V 8 bases and J 1 base, with 9 bases left between them. This CDR3 region has 13 residues. The sequence came from a woman in her seventies with active COVID-19. The specimen was peripheral blood. This rearrangement joins TRBV2 to TRBJ1-5; D unresolved. The CDR3 here is CASVPESNQPQHF. DNA of the CDR3: TGTGCCAGCGTTCCTGAGAGCAATCAGCCCCAGCATTTT.